This paragraph reports one T cell receptor beta chain. Its antigen is as yet unknown. The junction departs from germline at one end; a sequencing error may be responsible. The CDR3 is 11 residues long. In germline, CDR1 is SGHVS, CDR2 FNYEAQ. Here immunoSEQ multiplex PCR was the method, and the copy in TCRdb shows in-frame clones only, minus some. This table holds 250,000 to 350,000 clones, 70% to 80% found once. The record originates from a study of cytotoxic CD8 clonotypes in ibrutinib-treated CLL. Study-level results: Baseline clonality, higher than in age-matched healthy donors, tracked circulating CD8+ T-cell counts.

The sample here was PBMCs, taken at disease progression, from a patient treated with ibrutinib. The chain employs TRBV7-6 and TRBJ2-5, with D uncertain. The TCR was taken from a human donor with chronic lymphocytic leukemia. This CDR3 reads CARSCTETQYF. The DNA for the CDR3 is TGTGCCAGGAGCTGCACGGAGACCCAGTACTTC.